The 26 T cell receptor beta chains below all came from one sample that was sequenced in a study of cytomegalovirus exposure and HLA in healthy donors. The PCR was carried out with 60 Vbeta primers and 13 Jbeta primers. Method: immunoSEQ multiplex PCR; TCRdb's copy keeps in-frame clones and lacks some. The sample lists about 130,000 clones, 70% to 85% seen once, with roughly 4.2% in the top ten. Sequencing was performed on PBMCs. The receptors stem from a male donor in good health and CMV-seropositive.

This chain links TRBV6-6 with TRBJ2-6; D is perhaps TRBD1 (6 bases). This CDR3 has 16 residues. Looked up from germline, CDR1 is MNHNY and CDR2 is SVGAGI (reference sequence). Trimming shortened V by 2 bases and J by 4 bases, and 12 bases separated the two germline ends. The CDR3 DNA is TGTGCCAGCAGTTACCCAACAGGGTCCGGGGCCAACGTCCTGACTTTC. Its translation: CASSYPTGSGANVLTF.

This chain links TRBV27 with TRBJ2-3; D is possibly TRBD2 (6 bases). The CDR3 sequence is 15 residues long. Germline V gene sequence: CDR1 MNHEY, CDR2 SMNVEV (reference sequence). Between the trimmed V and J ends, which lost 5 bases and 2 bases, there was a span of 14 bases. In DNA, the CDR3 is TGTGCCAGCAGTGGGGACTGGGCTTACACAGATACGCAGTATTTT. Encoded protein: CASSGDWAYTDTQYF.

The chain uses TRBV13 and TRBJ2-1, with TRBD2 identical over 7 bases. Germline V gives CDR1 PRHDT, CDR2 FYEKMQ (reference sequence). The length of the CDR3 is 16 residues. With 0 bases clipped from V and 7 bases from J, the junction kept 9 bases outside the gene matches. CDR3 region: CASSLGLGLEENEQFF. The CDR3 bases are TGTGCCAGCAGCTTAGGCCTAGGACTAGAGGAGAATGAGCAGTTCTTC.

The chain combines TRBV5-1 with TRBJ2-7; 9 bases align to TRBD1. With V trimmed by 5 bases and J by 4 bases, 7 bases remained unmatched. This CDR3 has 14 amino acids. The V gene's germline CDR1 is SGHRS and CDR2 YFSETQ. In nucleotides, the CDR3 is TGCGCCAGCAGAATAGGGACAGGGTGGTACGAGCAGTACTTC. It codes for CASRIGTGWYEQYF.

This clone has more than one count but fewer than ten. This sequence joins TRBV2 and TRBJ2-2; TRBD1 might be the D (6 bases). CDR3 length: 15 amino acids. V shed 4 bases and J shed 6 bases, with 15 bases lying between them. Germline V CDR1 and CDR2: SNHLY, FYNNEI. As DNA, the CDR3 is TGTGCCAGCAGTGTTGGGACATCGAAATCCGGGGAGCTGTTTTTT. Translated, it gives CASSVGTSKSGELFF.

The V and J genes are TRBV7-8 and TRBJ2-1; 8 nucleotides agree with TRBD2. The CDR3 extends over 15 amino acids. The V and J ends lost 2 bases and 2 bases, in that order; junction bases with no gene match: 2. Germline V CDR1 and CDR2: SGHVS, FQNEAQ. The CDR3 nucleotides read TGTGCCAGCAGCTTAATGCGGGGGGCCTACAATGAGCAGTTCTTC. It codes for CASSLMRGAYNEQFF.

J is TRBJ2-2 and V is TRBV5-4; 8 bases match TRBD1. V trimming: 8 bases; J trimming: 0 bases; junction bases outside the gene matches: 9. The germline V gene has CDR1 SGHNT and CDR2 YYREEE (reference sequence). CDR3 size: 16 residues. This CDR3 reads CASRPGGGPNTGELFF. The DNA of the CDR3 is TGTGCCAGTCGACCAGGGGGCGGTCCGAACACCGGGGAGCTGTTTTTT.

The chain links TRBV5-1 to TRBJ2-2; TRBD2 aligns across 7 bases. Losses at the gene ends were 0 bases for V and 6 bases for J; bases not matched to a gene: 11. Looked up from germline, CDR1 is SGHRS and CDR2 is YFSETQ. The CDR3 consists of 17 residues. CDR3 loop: CASSLGLLADSAGELFF. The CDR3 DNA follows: TGCGCCAGCAGCTTGGGACTGCTAGCGGATTCGGCCGGGGAGCTGTTTTTT.

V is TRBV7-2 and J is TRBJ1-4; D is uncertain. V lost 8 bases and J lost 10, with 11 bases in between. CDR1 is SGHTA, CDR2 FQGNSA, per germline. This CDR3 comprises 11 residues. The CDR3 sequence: CASRETRKLFF. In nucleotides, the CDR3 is TGTGCCAGCCGCGAAACGAGAAAACTGTTTTTT.

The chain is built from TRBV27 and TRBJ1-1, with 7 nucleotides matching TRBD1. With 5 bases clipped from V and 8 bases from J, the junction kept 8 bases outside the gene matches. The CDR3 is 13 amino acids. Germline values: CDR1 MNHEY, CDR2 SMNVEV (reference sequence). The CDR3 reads CASSGGTVAEAFF. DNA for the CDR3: TGTGCCAGCAGTGGAGGGACAGTTGCCGAAGCTTTCTTT.

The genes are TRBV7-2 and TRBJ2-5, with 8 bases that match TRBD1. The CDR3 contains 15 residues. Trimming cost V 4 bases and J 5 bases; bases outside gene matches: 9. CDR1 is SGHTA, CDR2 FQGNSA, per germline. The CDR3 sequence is CASSYSGGAGETQYF. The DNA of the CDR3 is TGTGCCAGCAGCTATTCAGGGGGCGCGGGGGAGACCCAGTACTTC.

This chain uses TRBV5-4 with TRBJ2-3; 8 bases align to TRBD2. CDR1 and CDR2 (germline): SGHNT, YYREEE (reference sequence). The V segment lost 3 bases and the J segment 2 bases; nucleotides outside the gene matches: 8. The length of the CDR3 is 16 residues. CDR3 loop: CASSSPSGGLTDTQYF. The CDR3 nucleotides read TGTGCCAGCAGCTCTCCGAGCGGGGGCCTCACAGATACGCAGTATTTT.

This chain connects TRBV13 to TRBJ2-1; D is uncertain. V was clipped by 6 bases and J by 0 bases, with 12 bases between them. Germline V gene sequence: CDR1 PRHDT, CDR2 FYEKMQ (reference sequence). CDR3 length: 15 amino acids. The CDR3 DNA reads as TGTGCCAGCAGTCTCGACAAAAGCTCCTACAATGAGCAGTTCTTC. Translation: CASSLDKSSYNEQFF.

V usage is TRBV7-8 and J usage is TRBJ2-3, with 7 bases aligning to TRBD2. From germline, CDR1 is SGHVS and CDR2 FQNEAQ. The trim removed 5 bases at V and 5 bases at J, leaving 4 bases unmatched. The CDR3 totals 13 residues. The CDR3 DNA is TGTGCCAGCAGCACCGGGGGGATAGATACGCAGTATTTT. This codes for CASSTGGIDTQYF.

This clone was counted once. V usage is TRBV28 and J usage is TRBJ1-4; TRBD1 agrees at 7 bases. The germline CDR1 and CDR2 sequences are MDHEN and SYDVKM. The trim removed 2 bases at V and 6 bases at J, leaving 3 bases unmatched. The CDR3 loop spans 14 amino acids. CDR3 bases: TGTGCCAGCAGTTTAGTAGACAGGGATGAAAAACTGTTTTTT. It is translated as CASSLVDRDEKLFF.

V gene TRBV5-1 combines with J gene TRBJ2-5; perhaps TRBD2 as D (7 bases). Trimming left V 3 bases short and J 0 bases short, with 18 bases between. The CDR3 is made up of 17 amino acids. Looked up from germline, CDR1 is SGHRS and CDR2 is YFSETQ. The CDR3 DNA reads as TGCGCCAGCAGCTCGGGATGGGGCGGGGGCGACCAAGAGACCCAGTACTTC. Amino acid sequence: CASSSGWGGGDQETQYF.

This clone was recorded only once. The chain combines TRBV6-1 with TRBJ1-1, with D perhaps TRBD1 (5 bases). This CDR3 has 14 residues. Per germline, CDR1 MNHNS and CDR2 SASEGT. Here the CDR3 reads CIVRQLTIGTEAFF. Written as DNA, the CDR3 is TGTATCGTACGACAGTTAACTATAGGCACTGAAGCTTTCTTT.

This chain's CDR3 is CASSWMDGQFTGELFF. DNA of the CDR3: TGTGCCAGCAGCTGGATGGACGGACAGTTCACCGGGGAGCTGTTTTTT. The chain recombines TRBV5-6 with TRBJ2-2; tentatively, D is TRBD1 (6 bases). Trimming cost V 3 bases and J 4 bases, with 16 bases left between them. Germline V gene data show CDR1 as SGHDT and CDR2 as YYEEEE. The CDR3 has 16 amino acids.

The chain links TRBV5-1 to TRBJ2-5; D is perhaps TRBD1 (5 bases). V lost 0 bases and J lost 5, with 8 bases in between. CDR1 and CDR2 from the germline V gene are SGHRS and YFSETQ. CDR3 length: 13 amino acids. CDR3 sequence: CASSLVGAETQYF. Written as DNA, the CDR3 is TGCGCCAGCAGCTTGGTAGGGGCGGAGACCCAGTACTTC.

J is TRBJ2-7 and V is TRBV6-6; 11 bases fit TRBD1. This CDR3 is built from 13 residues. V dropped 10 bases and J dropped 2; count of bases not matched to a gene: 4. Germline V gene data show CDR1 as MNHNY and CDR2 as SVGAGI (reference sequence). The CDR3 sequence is CATEGQGAYEQYF. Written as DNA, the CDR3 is TGTGCCACCGAGGGACAGGGGGCCTACGAGCAGTACTTC.

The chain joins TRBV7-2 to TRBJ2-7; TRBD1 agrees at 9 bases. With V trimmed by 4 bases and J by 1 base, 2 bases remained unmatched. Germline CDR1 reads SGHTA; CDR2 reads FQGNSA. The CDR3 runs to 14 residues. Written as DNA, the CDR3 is TGTGCCAGCAGCTCGGGACAGGGATCCTACGAGCAGTACTTC. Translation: CASSSGQGSYEQYF.

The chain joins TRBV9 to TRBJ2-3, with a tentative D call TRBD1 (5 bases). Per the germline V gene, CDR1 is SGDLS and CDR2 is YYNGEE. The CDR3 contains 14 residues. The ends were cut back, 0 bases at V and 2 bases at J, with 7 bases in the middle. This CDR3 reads CASSVDGATDTQYF. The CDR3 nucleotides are TGTGCCAGCAGCGTAGATGGGGCCACAGATACGCAGTATTTT.

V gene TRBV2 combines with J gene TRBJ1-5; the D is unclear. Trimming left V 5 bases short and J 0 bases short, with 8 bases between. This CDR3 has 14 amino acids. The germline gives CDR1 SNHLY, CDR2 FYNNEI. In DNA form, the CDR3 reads TGTGCCAGCAGTCGTACAGCTAGCAATCAGCCCCAGCATTTT. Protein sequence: CASSRTASNQPQHF. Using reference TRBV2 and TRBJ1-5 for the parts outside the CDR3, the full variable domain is EPEVTQTPSHQVTQMGQEVILRCVPISNHLYFYWYRQILGQKVEFLVSFYNNEISEKSEIFDDQFSVERPDGSNFTLKIRSTKLEDSAMYFCASSRTASNQPQHFGDGTRLSIL.

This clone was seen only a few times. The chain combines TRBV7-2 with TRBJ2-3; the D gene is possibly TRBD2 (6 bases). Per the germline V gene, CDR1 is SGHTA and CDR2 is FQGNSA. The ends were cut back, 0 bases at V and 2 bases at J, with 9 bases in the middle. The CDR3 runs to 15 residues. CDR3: CASSLAASDTDTQYF. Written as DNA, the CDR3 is TGTGCCAGCAGCTTAGCGGCTAGCGACACAGATACGCAGTATTTT.

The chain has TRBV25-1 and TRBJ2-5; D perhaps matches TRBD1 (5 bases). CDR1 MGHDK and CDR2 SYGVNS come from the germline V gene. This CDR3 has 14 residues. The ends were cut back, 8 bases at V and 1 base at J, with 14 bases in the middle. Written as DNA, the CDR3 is TGTGCCAGCCTTCTAGGGGCCTGCCAAGAGACCCAGTACTTC. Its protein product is CASLLGACQETQYF.

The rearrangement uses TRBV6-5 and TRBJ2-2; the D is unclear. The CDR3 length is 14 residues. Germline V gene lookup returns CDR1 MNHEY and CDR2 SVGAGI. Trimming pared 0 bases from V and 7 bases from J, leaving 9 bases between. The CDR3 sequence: CASSYSSGFGELFF. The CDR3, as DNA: TGTGCCAGCAGTTACTCCTCCGGGTTCGGGGAGCTGTTTTTT.